This T cell receptor (beta chain) appears in the sequencing data of a study of T cell responses to AZD1222 COVID-19 vaccine. TCRdb's table, derived via immunoSEQ multiplex PCR, lists solely in-frame clones and lacks some. The sample shows around 100,000 clones, 90% of them seen only once. This clone was found a few times. Trimming took off 2 bases at V and 7 bases at J, with 11 bases between the two ends. This CDR3 is built from 13 residues. Specimen: peripheral blood, collected on day 0 of AZD1222 vaccination. The sequence was obtained from an adult in good health. This chain uses TRBV12-3 or TRBV12-4 with TRBJ1-1; possible D gene TRBD1, 5 bases. The CDR3 sequence: CASSLRDRLEAFF. The CDR3 nucleotides read TGTGCCAGCAGTTTACGGGACCGACTTGAAGCTTTCTTT.